These 10 T cell receptor beta chains originate from one sample sequenced in a study of beta chain features in type 1 diabetes. Whole-study findings and limits: Type 1 diabetes patients had TCRB CDR3s that were shorter (moderately but significantly so) in all four CD4+ subsets.

These receptors' antigens are unknown. The investigators reverse transcribed all of the isolated RNA, so they sequenced expressed TCRB transcripts. Sequencing used immunoSEQ multiplex PCR; TCRdb keeps in-frame clones, though not all of them. The data show hundreds of thousands of clones, over 13% seen once. The sequenced sample was naive CD4+ T cells from blood. Every receptor here comes from a man aged 18 to 29 with type 1 diabetes.

A few counts support this clone. The chain has TRBV30 and TRBJ2-5; TRBD1 might be the D (6 bases). The CDR3 extends over 14 amino acids. The V gene's germline CDR1 is GTSNPN and CDR2 SVGIG (reference sequence). Trimming removed 0 bases from V and 5 bases from J, with 13 bases in between. CDR3 region: CAWSVSRGRETQYF. In DNA, the CDR3 is TGTGCCTGGAGTGTAAGCAGGGGTAGGGAGACCCAGTACTTC.

The table lists this clone with a few counts. The genes are TRBV6-5 and TRBJ2-3, with TRBD2 as a possible D gene (5 bases). The V end was cut by 2 bases, the J end by 7 bases, with 19 bases between. CDR3 length: 16 residues. Per germline, CDR1 MNHEY and CDR2 SVGAGI. The CDR3: CASSYVGAAERNTQYF. CDR3 nucleotides: TGTGCCAGCAGTTACGTAGGAGCGGCCGAACGTAATACGCAGTATTTT.

The table lists this clone with a few counts. The chain is built from TRBV30 and TRBJ2-1, with 10 bases aligning to TRBD1. The V segment lost 3 bases and the J segment 9 bases; nucleotides outside the gene matches: 5. Germline V lookup: CDR1 GTSNPN, CDR2 SVGIG (reference sequence). This CDR3 is 13 amino acids long. CDR3 amino acids: CAWSGTGVSEQFF. For the CDR3, the DNA is TGTGCCTGGAGCGGGACAGGGGTGAGTGAGCAGTTCTTC. Filled out from reference TRBV30 and TRBJ2-1, the complete variable domain reads SQTIHQWPATLVQPVGSPLSLECTVEGTSNPNLYWYRQAAGRGLQLLFYSVGIGQISSEVPQNLSASRPQDRQFILSSKKLLLSDSGFYLCAWSGTGVSEQFFGPGTRLTVL.

This clone has just a few counts. The J gene is TRBJ1-2, the V gene TRBV30; 7 nucleotides line up with TRBD1. Germline V lookup: CDR1 GTSNPN, CDR2 SVGIG (reference sequence). This CDR3 has 16 residues. Trimming removed 0 bases from V and 5 bases from J; junction bases left unmatched: 12. This CDR3 is CAWSVRSGTVPYGYTF. CDR3 coding DNA: TGTGCCTGGAGTGTACGATCCGGGACAGTCCCTTATGGCTACACCTTC.

This clone was picked up a small number of times. The genes are TRBV6-6 and TRBJ2-3; unclear D gene. V was clipped by 4 bases and J by 0 bases, with 8 bases between them. The CDR3 is made up of 14 amino acids. The germline V gene encodes CDR1 MNHNY and CDR2 SVGAGI (reference sequence). Here the CDR3 reads CASSLGQSTDTQYF. The CDR3 DNA reads as TGTGCCAGCAGTTTAGGGCAGAGCACAGATACGCAGTATTTT.

V usage is TRBV18 and J usage is TRBJ2-5; D is ambiguous. Trimming took off 3 bases at V and 2 bases at J, with 10 bases between the two ends. This CDR3 has 14 amino acids. Germline V lookup: CDR1 KGHSH, CDR2 LQKENI. The CDR3 DNA follows: TGTGCCAGCTCACCGGCCAGCGAACAAGAGACCCAGTACTTC. Residues: CASSPASEQETQYF.

There are a few counts of this clone. The rearrangement links TRBV7-2 to TRBJ1-5, with 9 bases fitting TRBD1. The CDR3 loop spans 14 amino acids. Germline assignment: CDR1 SGHTA and CDR2 FQGNSA. Germline trimming cut 5 bases from V and 5 bases from J; bases unmatched to any gene: 4. The CDR3 loop is CASSPRTGDQPQHF. CDR3 DNA sequence: TGTGCCAGCAGCCCCCGGACAGGGGATCAGCCCCAGCATTTT.

The chain has TRBV30 and TRBJ1-2; D unresolved. The V gene lost 2 bases and the J gene lost 4 bases, with 20 bases spanning the gap. The CDR3 has 16 residues. CDR1 is GTSNPN and CDR2 is SVGIG in the germline V gene (reference sequence). DNA for the CDR3: TGTGCCTGGAGTCCCCGGGCTCTAGCGGGTAGCTATGGCTACACCTTC. Protein product: CAWSPRALAGSYGYTF.

The chain carries TRBV5-4 and TRBJ2-1, with TRBD2 as a possible D gene (6 bases). The CDR3 runs 14 residues. CDR1 is SGHNT and CDR2 is YYREEE in the germline V gene (reference sequence). V lost 1 base, J lost 6 bases, and 11 bases lay in between. CDR3 nucleotides: TGTGCCAGCAGCTTGACGGGAGTCCTCAATGAGCAGTTCTTC. It codes for CASSLTGVLNEQFF.

This clone has only a few counts. The chain links TRBV7-2 to TRBJ2-3; perhaps TRBD1 as D (5 bases). The CDR3 covers 14 residues. Germline lookup yields CDR1 SGHTA and CDR2 FQGNSA. V was trimmed by 5 bases and J by 6 bases, leaving 15 bases between them. CDR3 region: CASSPTQVSDTQYF. DNA for the CDR3: TGTGCCAGCAGCCCGACACAGGTCTCGGATACGCAGTATTTT.